This T cell receptor beta chain was recovered during a study of beta chain features in type 1 diabetes. Overall study results and limits: There were fewer insertions and more deletions at the VDJ junctions of type 1 diabetes patients. Any role of HLA type in TCRB rearrangement remained unresolved here.

CDR3 length: 14 amino acids. The V end was cut by 1 base, the J end by 1 base, with 8 bases between. The germline CDR1 and CDR2 sequences are SGHTA and FQGTGA. As regards this clone: Its antigen remains unidentified.

Expressed TCRB transcripts got sequenced, as all isolated RNA was reverse transcribed. Regulatory, naive and central memory T cell samples averaged roughly 3.5 million reads. Assay: immunoSEQ multiplex PCR; the TCRdb copy retains only in-frame clones and omits some. The table includes about 150,000 clones, 11% detected once. The chain carries TRBV7-3 and TRBJ2-7, with D possibly matching TRBD1 (5 bases). The sequence came from a man between 18 and 35 years old in good health. Sequencing used central memory CD4+ T cells from blood. This CDR3 is CASSLSAGSYEQYF. In nucleotides, the CDR3 is TGTGCCAGCAGCTTAAGTGCAGGGTCCTACGAGCAGTACTTC.